What follows are 10 T cell receptor beta chains derived from one specimen sequenced in a study of CD8 T cells in ankylosing spondylitis. Study-wide findings and caveats: Made up of about eight highly homologous variants, a TCR beta motif appeared characteristic of ankylosing spondylitis blood.

TCRdb reanalysed the 5' RACE reads using MiXCR and keeps one entry per CDR3 protein. This table has 350,000 to 450,000 distinct CDR3 sequences, more than 25% appearing once. Which antigens these TCRs recognize remains unknown. Sequenced input: blood, either unsorted or a sorted T cell fraction (not recorded which). Receptors were obtained from a male donor with ankylosing spondylitis.

The CDR3 loop is CASSDNLRNQPQHF. CDR3 DNA sequence: TGTGCCAGCAGTGACAACCTACGCAATCAGCCCCAGCATTTT. The chain recombines TRBV6-2 or TRBV6-3 with TRBJ1-5; no clear D. Germline V gene data show CDR1 as MNHEY and CDR2 as SVGEGT. The ends were cut back, 5 bases at V and 2 bases at J, with 10 bases in the middle. The CDR3 is made up of 14 amino acids.

This clonotype was recorded a few times. CDR3 sequence (DNA): TGTGCCAGCAGCCCCCGGTCCCCGGGACAGGGGATATACAATGAGCAGTTCTTC. Its translation: CASSPRSPGQGIYNEQFF. The V gene is TRBV14, the J gene TRBJ2-1, with 10 nucleotides matching TRBD1. The CDR3 contains 18 residues. Germline lookup yields CDR1 SGHDN and CDR2 FVKESK. Losses at the gene ends were 4 bases for V and 4 bases for J; bases not matched to a gene: 13.

This clonotype was counted between two and nine times. The chain carries TRBV7-2 and TRBJ1-6; possible D gene TRBD1, 5 bases. This CDR3 comprises 12 residues. Trimming cost V 2 bases and J 19 bases, with 15 bases left between them. In germline, CDR1 is SGHTA, CDR2 FQGNSA. The DNA for the CDR3 is TGTGCCAGCAGCTTAACTGTCGGGGCGTCTCACTTT. Translating gives CASSLTVGASHF.

The chain employs TRBV12-3 or TRBV12-4 and TRBJ2-4; weak D call: TRBD1 (5 bases). This CDR3 has 14 amino acids. Trimming shortened V by 6 bases and J by 7 bases, and 16 bases separated the two germline ends. The CDR3 sequence is CASRSRVTENIQYF. Written as DNA, the CDR3 is TGTGCCAGCAGATCCAGGGTTACGGAGAACATTCAGTACTTC.

The chain couples TRBV2 to TRBJ1-2; TRBD1 aligns across 10 bases. There are 15 residues in the CDR3. Germline V gives CDR1 SNHLY, CDR2 FYNNEI. V dropped 2 bases and J dropped 3; count of bases not matched to a gene: 3. CDR3 residues: CASSERQGAYYGYTF. The CDR3 DNA reads TGTGCCAGCAGTGAAAGACAGGGGGCGTACTATGGCTACACCTTC.

The chain uses TRBV20-1 and TRBJ1-2; tentative D call: TRBD1 (5 bases). The CDR3 covers 14 residues. CDR1 DFQATT and CDR2 SNEGSKA come from the germline V gene (reference sequence). V lost 3 bases and J lost 3, with 14 bases in between. Here the CDR3 DNA reads TGCAGTGCTAGGCGACAGAATCTGGACTATGGCTACACCTTC. This gives the protein CSARRQNLDYGYTF.

The CDR3: CSVETPRYQTGVGDTQYF. The CDR3 DNA is TGCAGCGTTGAGACTCCACGGTACCAGACAGGGGTGGGAGATACGCAGTATTTT. The V and J genes are TRBV29-1 and TRBJ2-3, with TRBD1 identical over 8 bases. V lost 3 bases, J lost 5 bases, and 19 bases stayed unmatched. The CDR3 covers 18 residues. Germline assignment: CDR1 SQVTM and CDR2 ANQGSEA.

J is TRBJ1-2 and V is TRBV6-1; 7 bases align to TRBD1. This CDR3 has 14 residues. Germline V lookup: CDR1 MNHNS, CDR2 SASEGT. Germline trimming cut 4 bases from V and 3 bases from J; bases unmatched to any gene: 5. CDR3 coding DNA: TGTGCCAGCAGTGCTTCCGGGACAGACTATGGCTACACCTTC. Amino acids: CASSASGTDYGYTF.

This chain uses TRBV7-2 with TRBJ2-5, with D perhaps TRBD1 or TRBD2 (5 bases each). Germline lookup yields CDR1 SGHTA and CDR2 FQGNSA. Trimming took off 3 bases at V and 2 bases at J, with 10 bases between the two ends. This CDR3 is 14 amino acids long. CDR3 in DNA: TGTGCCAGCAGCTTGACAGCGGAGCAAGAGACCCAGTACTTC. Translated: CASSLTAEQETQYF.

Ten or more counts support this clonotype. This sequence joins TRBV2 and TRBJ1-2, with 9 bases matching TRBD1. Germline V gene sequence: CDR1 SNHLY, CDR2 FYNNEI. The J segment lost 8 bases and the V segment lost 5 bases, leaving 6 bases of the junction unmatched. The CDR3 spans 13 residues. CDR3 DNA: TGTGCCAGCAGTCAGGGACAGGGAGACGGCTACACCTTC. This translates into CASSQGQGDGYTF.